The entry that follows covers one T cell receptor beta chain sequence. What it recognizes is unknown. The sample comes from a study of radiotherapy plus CTLA-4 blockade in lung cancer. Overall study context: Objective responses were observed in about a sixth of patients, and disease control was achieved by 30% to 40%. Broader study findings: The best predictor of response was reported to be early blood T cell clone dynamics, with interferon-beta. Radiotherapy with ipilimumab was followed by blood expansion of tumor-derived clones.

CTLA-4 blockade using ipilimumab, together with focal radiation, was received by patients with chemo-refractory metastatic non-small-cell lung cancer. Some clones are missing from TCRdb's copy, which holds only in-frame ones; the method was immunoSEQ multiplex PCR. The sample holds tens of thousands of clones, roughly 86% seen once. CDR3 length: 14 amino acids. The germline V gene has CDR1 KGHSH and CDR2 LQKENI. V lost 0 bases and J lost 2, with 6 bases in between. Sequences were derived from peripheral blood, sampled from a patient treated with radiotherapy plus ipilimumab. The chain uses TRBV18 and TRBJ2-3; D is unresolved. The clonotype comes from a human donor with non-small cell lung cancer that progressed on radiotherapy plus ipilimumab. The CDR3 loop is CASSPPSHTDTQYF. The CDR3 region has the DNA TGTGCCAGCTCACCACCTAGTCACACAGATACGCAGTATTTT.